Following are 2 T cell receptor beta chains from one sample sequenced in a study of shared clonotypes between healthy human individuals. Clones were read by immunoSEQ multiplex PCR, and TCRdb kept only the in-frame ones, dropping some. Seen here are over a million clones, around 76% observed once, and the top ten hold 1.2% to 1.5%. Specimen: memory CD4+ T cells sorted from blood. Documented subset: CD45RA-negative fraction. These receptors came from a man aged 18-30 years in good health.

This clone has a handful of counts. CDR3 loop: CAWSATGGGQPQHF. In DNA, the CDR3 is TGTGCCTGGAGTGCCACGGGGGGCGGGCAGCCCCAGCATTTT. The chain carries TRBV30 and TRBJ1-5; D might be TRBD1 (6 bases). CDR1 is GTSNPN, CDR2 SVGIG, per germline (reference sequence). V lost 1 base, J lost 7 bases, and 14 bases lay in between. The CDR3 consists of 14 residues.

This chain joins TRBV6-5 and TRBJ1-1, with D perhaps TRBD1 (6 bases). This CDR3 has 14 amino acids. Germline values: CDR1 MNHEY, CDR2 SVGAGI. Trimming stripped 7 bases from V and 11 bases from J, with 23 bases between. The CDR3 sequence: CASTGDRKHGRAFF. The CDR3 DNA reads TGTGCCAGCACCGGCGACAGGAAACATGGCCGGGCTTTCTTT.